Listed below are T cell receptor beta chains from one sample, sequenced in a study of blood T cell repertoires in COVID-19. TCRdb keeps only in-frame clones here, not all; method: immunoSEQ multiplex PCR. This table holds about 220,000 clones, roughly 84% found once. Sequenced input: peripheral blood. The receptor set was obtained from a woman aged 55-70 years who had recovered from COVID-19. CDR3s include the opening cysteine and the closing phenylalanine or tryptophan. Fields, in order: D gene, V gene, clone size, CDR3 length, J gene, CDR3 DNA, CDR3 protein. D genes are given only for firm matches. Clone size, where shown, is once, few, many, or a class for clones that have expanded.

D: TRBD1
V: TRBV11-2
size: NA
length: 18
J: TRBJ1-6
DNA: TGTGCCAGCAGCCACGTCTCCGGGACAGGGGCCTATAATTCACCCCTCCACTTT
CDR3: CASSHVSGTGAYNSPLHF

D: NA
V: TRBV11-3
size: few
length: 14
J: TRBJ2-1
DNA: TGTGCCAGCAGCCTACAGGGTTTAAGCAATGAGCAGTTCTTC
CDR3: CASSLQGLSNEQFF

D: TRBD2
V: TRBV6-2/TRBV6-3
size: few
length: 19
J: TRBJ2-5
DNA: TGTGCCAGCAGTTACGCGAACCCCTACGCTAGCGGACCCCAAGAGACCCAGTACTTC
CDR3: CASSYANPYASGPQETQYF

D: NA
V: TRBV5-1
size: NA
length: 13
J: TRBJ1-1
DNA: TGCGCCAGCAGCTTGAGTGTGACAGCAGAAGCTTTCTTT
CDR3: CASSLSVTAEAFF

D: TRBD2
V: TRBV15
size: NA
length: 17
J: TRBJ2-3
DNA: TGTGCCACCAGCAGAGATCGGCTAGCGGGGGCCACAGATACGCAGTATTTT
CDR3: CATSRDRLAGATDTQYF

D: TRBD2
V: TRBV24-1
size: NA
length: 18
J: TRBJ2-6
DNA: TGTGCCACCAGTGAGACTAGCGGGGGGGCTCCTGGGGCCAACGTCCTGACTTTC
CDR3: CATSETSGGAPGANVLTF

D: TRBD2
V: TRBV11-3
size: once
length: 15
J: TRBJ2-1
DNA: TGTGCCAGCAGCTTAAGCGGGGGGCCCCACAATGAGCAGTTCTTC
CDR3: CASSLSGGPHNEQFF

D: NA
V: TRBV2
size: NA
length: 16
J: TRBJ1-2
DNA: TGTGCCAGCCTTACCGACCGGGACAAGATTAACTATGGCTACACCTTC
CDR3: CASLTDRDKINYGYTF

D: TRBD1
V: TRBV18
size: NA
length: 14
J: TRBJ1-2
DNA: TGTGCCAGCTCACCATGGACAGGGATGAATGGCTACACCTTC
CDR3: CASSPWTGMNGYTF

D: NA
V: TRBV7-3
size: NA
length: 14
J: TRBJ1-1
DNA: TGTGCCAGCAGCACTACAGGGTCGAACACTGAAGCTTTCTTT
CDR3: CASSTTGSNTEAFF

D: TRBD1
V: TRBV7-8
size: NA
length: 16
J: TRBJ1-4
DNA: TGTGCCAGCAGCTTCCGCAAGACAGGGGTCGGTGAAAAACTGTTTTTT
CDR3: CASSFRKTGVGEKLFF

D: TRBD1
V: TRBV15
size: NA
length: 18
J: TRBJ1-1
DNA: TGTGCCACCAGCAGTGCCGGGACAGGGGACCCGTATAACACTGAAGCTTTCTTT
CDR3: CATSSAGTGDPYNTEAFF

D: NA
V: TRBV4-1
size: NA
length: 14
J: TRBJ1-2
DNA: TGCGCCAGCAGCCAGGAGTTTATGACTCGAGGCTACACCTTC
CDR3: CASSQEFMTRGYTF

D: NA
V: TRBV11-2
size: many
length: 12
J: TRBJ2-7
DNA: TGTGCCAGCAGCTTAGATGAGGCAGCGGGGTACTTC
CDR3: CASSLDEAAGYF

D: TRBD1
V: TRBV19
size: NA
length: 16
J: TRBJ1-4
DNA: TGTGCCAGTAGTATAGGGCAGGGGGCGCGCCCTGAAAAACTGTTTTTT
CDR3: CASSIGQGARPEKLFF

D: TRBD2
V: TRBV27
size: NA
length: 19
J: TRBJ2-5
DNA: TGTGCCAGCAGTTATAAAGGGACTAGCGGGGGGGCGCGGCAAGAGACCCAGTACTTC
CDR3: CASSYKGTSGGARQETQYF